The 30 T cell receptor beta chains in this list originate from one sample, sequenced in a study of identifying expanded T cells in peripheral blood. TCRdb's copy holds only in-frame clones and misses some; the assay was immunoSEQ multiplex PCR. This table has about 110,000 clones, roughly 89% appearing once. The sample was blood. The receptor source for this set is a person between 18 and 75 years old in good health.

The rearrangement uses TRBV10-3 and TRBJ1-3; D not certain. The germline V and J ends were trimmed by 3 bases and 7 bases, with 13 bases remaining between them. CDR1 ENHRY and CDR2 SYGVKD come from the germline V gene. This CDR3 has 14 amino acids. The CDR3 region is CAISDPVVGNTIYF. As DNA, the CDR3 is TGTGCCATCAGTGACCCGGTGGTGGGGAACACCATATATTTT.

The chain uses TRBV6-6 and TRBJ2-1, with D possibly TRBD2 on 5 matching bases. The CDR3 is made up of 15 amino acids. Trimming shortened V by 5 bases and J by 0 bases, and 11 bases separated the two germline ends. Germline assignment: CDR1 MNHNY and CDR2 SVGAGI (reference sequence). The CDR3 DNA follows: TGTGCCAGCAGTACCCAGCGGAGCTCCTACAATGAGCAGTTCTTC. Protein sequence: CASSTQRSSYNEQFF.

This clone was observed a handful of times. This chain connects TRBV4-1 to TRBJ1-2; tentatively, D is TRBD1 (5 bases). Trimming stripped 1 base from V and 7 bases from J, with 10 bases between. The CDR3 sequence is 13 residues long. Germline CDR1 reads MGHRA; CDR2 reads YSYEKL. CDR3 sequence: CASSQAPGFGYTF. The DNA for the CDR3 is TGCGCCAGCAGCCAAGCCCCAGGGTTTGGCTACACCTTC.

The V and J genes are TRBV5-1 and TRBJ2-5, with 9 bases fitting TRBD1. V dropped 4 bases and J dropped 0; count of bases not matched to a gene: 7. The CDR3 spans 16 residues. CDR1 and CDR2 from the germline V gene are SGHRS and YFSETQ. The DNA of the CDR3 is TGCGCCAGCAGCAGAAGACAGGGGGTGTACCAAGAGACCCAGTACTTC. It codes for CASSRRQGVYQETQYF.

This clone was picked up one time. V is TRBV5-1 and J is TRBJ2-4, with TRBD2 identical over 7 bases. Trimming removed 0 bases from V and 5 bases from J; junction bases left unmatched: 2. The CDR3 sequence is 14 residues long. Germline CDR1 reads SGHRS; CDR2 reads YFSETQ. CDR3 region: CASSLAGGENIQYF. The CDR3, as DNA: TGCGCCAGCAGCTTGGCGGGGGGAGAAAACATTCAGTACTTC.

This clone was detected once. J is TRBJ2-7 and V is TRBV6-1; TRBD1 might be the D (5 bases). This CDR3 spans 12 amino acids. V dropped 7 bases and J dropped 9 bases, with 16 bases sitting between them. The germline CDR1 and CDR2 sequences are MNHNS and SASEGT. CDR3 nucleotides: TGTGCCAGCATCGAAAAGGGGCTGTGGCAGTACTTC. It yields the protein CASIEKGLWQYF.

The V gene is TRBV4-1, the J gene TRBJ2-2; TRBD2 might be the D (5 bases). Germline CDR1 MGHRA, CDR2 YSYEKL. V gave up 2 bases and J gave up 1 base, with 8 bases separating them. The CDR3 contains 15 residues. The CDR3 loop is CASSQYEGNTGELFF. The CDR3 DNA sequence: TGCGCCAGCAGCCAATACGAGGGGAACACCGGGGAGCTGTTTTTT.

The CDR3 reads CASHRDSNQPQHF. The CDR3 DNA is TGTGCCAGCCACCGGGACAGTAATCAGCCCCAGCATTTT. The chain uses TRBV2 and TRBJ1-5; TRBD1 matches at 7 bases. V lost 8 bases and J lost 4; bases outside the gene matches: 5. There are 13 residues in the CDR3. Germline CDR1 is SNHLY and CDR2 is FYNNEI.

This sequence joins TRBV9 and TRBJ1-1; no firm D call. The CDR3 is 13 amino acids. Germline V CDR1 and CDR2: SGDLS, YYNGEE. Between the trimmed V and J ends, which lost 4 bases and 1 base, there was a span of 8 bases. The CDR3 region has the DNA TGTGCCAGCAGCCCCTGGGGGAACACTGAAGCTTTCTTT. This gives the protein CASSPWGNTEAFF.

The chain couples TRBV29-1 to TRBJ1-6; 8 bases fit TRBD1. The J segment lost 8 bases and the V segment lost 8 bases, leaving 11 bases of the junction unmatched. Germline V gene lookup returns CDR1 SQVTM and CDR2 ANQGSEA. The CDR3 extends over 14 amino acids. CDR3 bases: TGCAGCACCCAGGGGGCGGATTTAGATTCACCCCTCCACTTT. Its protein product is CSTQGADLDSPLHF.

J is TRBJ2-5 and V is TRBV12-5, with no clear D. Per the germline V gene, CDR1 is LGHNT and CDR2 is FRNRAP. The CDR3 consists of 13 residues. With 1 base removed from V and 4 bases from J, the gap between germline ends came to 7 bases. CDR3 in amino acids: CASGLAPVETQYF. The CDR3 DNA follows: TGTGCTAGTGGTTTGGCCCCCGTAGAGACCCAGTACTTC.

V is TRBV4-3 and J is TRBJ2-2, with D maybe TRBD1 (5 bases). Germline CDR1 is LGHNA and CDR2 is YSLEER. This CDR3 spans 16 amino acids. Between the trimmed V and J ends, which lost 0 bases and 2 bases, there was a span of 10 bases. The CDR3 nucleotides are TGCGCCAGCAGCCAAGATCGACAGCTTAACACCGGGGAGCTGTTTTTT. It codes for CASSQDRQLNTGELFF.

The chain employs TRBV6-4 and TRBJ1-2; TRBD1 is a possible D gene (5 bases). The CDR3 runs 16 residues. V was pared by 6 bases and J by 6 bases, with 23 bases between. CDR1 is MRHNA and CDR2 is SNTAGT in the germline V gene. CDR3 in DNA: TGTGCCAGCAGCTCCAACTCGGGCAAGGGGCTCGATGGCTACACCTTC. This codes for CASSSNSGKGLDGYTF.

For the CDR3, the DNA is TGCGCCAGCAGCTTATCAGCGGGGCGATACAATGAGCAGTTCTTC. Translating gives CASSLSAGRYNEQFF. The V call is TRBV5-1, the J call TRBJ2-1, with 7 bases identical to TRBD2. Germline CDR1 SGHRS, CDR2 YFSETQ. J was trimmed by 4 bases and V by 2 bases; bases with no gene match: 6. This CDR3 spans 15 amino acids.

The DNA of the CDR3 is TGTGCCTCGGACAGGGGGCTTGAGCAGTACTTC. Protein sequence: CASDRGLEQYF. The V and J genes are TRBV30 and TRBJ2-7; 11 positions match TRBD1. The CDR3 extends over 11 amino acids. Germline V lookup: CDR1 GTSNPN, CDR2 SVGIG (reference sequence). Trimming took 7 bases from V and 7 from J; bases not matched to a gene: 3.

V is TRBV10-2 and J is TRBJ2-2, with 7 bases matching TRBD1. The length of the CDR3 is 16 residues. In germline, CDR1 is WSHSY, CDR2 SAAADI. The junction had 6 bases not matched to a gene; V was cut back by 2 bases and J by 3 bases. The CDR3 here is CASSEGTAVHTGELFF. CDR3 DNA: TGCGCCAGCAGTGAGGGGACAGCGGTGCACACCGGGGAGCTGTTTTTT.

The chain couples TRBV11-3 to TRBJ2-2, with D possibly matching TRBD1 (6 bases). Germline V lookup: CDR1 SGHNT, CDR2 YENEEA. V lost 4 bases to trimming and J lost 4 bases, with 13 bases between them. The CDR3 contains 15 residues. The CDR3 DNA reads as TGTGCCAGCAGCTCAAACACCAGGGGCACCGGGGAGCTGTTTTTT. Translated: CASSSNTRGTGELFF.

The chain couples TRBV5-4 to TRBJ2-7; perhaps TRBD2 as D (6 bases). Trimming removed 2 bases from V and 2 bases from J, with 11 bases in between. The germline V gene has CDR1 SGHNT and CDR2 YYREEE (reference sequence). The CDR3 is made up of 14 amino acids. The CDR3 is CASSLAEGTYEQYF. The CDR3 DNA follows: TGTGCCAGCAGCTTAGCGGAGGGGACCTACGAGCAGTACTTC.

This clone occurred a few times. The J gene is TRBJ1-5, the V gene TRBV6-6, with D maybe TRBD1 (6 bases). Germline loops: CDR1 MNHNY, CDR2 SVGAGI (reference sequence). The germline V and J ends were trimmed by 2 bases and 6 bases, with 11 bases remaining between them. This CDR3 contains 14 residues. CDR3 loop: CASSYQGSGQPQHF. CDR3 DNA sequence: TGTGCCAGCAGTTACCAGGGGTCGGGTCAGCCCCAGCATTTT.

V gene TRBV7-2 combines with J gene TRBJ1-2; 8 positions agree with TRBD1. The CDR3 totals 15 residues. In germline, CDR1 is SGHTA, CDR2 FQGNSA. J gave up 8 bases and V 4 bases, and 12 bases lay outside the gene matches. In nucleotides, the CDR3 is TGTGCCAGCAGCTCCCACAGGGGGATAGTGGAAGGCTACACCTTC. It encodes CASSSHRGIVEGYTF. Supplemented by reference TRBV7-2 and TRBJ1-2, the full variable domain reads GAGVSQSPSNKVTEKGKDVELRCDPISGHTALYWYRQSLGQGLEFLIYFQGNSAPDKSGLPSDRFSAERTGGSVSTLTIQRTQQEDSAVYLCASSSHRGIVEGYTFGSGTRLTVV.

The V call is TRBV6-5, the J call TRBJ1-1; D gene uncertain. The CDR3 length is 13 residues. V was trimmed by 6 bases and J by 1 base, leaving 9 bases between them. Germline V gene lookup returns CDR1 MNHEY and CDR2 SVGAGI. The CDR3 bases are TGTGCCAGCAGATCCCCCAGGAACACTGAAGCTTTCTTT. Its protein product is CASRSPRNTEAFF.

In nucleotides, the CDR3 is TGCGCCAGCAGCCAATACGGGACTTCTAACACTGAAGCTTTCTTT. This translates into CASSQYGTSNTEAFF. This sequence joins TRBV4-3 and TRBJ1-1, with D tentatively TRBD1 (5 bases). CDR1 is LGHNA, CDR2 YSLEER, per germline. The V end lost 2 bases, the J end lost 2 bases, and 12 bases lay between the germline ends. The CDR3 is 15 amino acids.

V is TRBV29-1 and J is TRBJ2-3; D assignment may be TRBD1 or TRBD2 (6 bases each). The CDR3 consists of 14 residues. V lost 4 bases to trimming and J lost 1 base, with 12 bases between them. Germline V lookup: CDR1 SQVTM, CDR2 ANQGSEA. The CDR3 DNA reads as TGCAGCGTTGTAGGGGGGCCCGGCACAGATACGCAGTATTTT. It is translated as CSVVGGPGTDTQYF.

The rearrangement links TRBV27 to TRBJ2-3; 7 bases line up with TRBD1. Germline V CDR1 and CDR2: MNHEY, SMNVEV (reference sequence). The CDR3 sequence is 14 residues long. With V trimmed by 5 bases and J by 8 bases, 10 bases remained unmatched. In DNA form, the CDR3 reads TGTGCCAGCAGTGACAGGGCAGGGGTAGGTACGCAGTATTTT. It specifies CASSDRAGVGTQYF.

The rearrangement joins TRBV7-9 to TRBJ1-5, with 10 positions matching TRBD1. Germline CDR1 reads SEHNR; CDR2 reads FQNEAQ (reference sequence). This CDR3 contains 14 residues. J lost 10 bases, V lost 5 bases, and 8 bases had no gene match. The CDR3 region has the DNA TGTGCCAGCAGCATGGGACAGGGGTTAGGTCCCCAGCATTTT. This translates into CASSMGQGLGPQHF. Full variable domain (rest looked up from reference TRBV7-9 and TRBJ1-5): DTGVSQNPRHKITKRGQNVTFRCDPISEHNRLYWYRQTLGQGPEFLTYFQNEAQLEKSRLLSDRFSAERPKGSFSTLEIQRTEQGDSAMYLCASSMGQGLGPQHFGDGTRLSIL.

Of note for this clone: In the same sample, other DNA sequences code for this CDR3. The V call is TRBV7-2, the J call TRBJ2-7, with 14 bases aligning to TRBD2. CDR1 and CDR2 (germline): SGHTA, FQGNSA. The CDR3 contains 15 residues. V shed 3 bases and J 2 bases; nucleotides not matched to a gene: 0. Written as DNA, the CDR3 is TGTGCCAGCAGCTTGACTAGCGGGGGGGCCTACGAGCAGTACTTC. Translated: CASSLTSGGAYEQYF.

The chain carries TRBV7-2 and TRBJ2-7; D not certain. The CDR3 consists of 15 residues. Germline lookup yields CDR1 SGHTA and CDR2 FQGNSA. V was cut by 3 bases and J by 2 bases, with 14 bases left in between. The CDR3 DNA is TGTGCCAGCAGCTTTGGCGGTAGCCAAACCTACGAGCAGTACTTC. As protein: CASSFGGSQTYEQYF.

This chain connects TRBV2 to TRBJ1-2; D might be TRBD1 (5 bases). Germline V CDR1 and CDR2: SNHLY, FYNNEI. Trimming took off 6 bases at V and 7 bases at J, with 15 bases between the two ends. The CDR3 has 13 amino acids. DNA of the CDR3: TGTGCCAGCAGCCGGGACCCCCAGACTGGCTACACCTTC. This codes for CASSRDPQTGYTF.

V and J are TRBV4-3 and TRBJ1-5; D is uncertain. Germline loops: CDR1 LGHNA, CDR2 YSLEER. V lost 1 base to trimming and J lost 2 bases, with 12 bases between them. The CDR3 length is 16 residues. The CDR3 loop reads CASSQGSGRGNQPQHF. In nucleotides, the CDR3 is TGCGCCAGCAGCCAAGGTAGTGGGAGAGGCAATCAGCCCCAGCATTTT.

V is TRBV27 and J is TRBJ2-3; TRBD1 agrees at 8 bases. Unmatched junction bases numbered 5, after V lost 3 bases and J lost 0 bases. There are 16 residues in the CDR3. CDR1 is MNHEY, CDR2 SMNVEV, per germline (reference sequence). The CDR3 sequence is CASSFTGGPSTDTQYF. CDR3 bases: TGTGCCAGCAGTTTCACAGGGGGACCTAGCACAGATACGCAGTATTTT.